These 11 T cell receptor beta chains were sequenced from one sample in a study of cytomegalovirus exposure and HLA in healthy donors. Both 60 Vbeta primers and 13 Jbeta primers went into the PCR. Produced via immunoSEQ multiplex PCR; TCRdb's table is partial and in-frame only. The sample shows approximately 140,000 clones, about 80% of them seen only once. The sequencing input was PBMCs. Every receptor here comes from a man aged 35-49 years in good health and CMV-seronegative.

This chain joins TRBV30 and TRBJ2-2; a possible D gene is TRBD1 (5 bases). With 0 bases removed from V and 7 bases from J, the gap between germline ends came to 21 bases. The CDR3 has 17 amino acids. Germline V gene lookup returns CDR1 GTSNPN and CDR2 SVGIG (reference sequence). The CDR3 reads CAWSVNLLTGDRGELFF. CDR3 DNA: TGTGCCTGGAGTGTAAATCTCCTCACAGGAGACCGCGGGGAGCTGTTTTTT.

This chain links TRBV28 with TRBJ1-6; weak D call: TRBD1 (6 bases). The germline V gene has CDR1 MDHEN and CDR2 SYDVKM. V shed 5 bases and J shed 4 bases, with 15 bases lying between them. The CDR3 loop spans 16 amino acids. This CDR3 is CASSPPDSSYNSPLHF. CDR3 nucleotide sequence: TGTGCCAGCAGTCCCCCGGACAGCTCTTATAATTCACCCCTCCACTTT.

This clone was counted a few times. The chain couples TRBV7-9 to TRBJ2-5; 15 bases line up with TRBD2. Germline CDR1 SEHNR, CDR2 FQNEAQ (reference sequence). The CDR3 is made up of 16 amino acids. V gave up 3 bases and J gave up 5 bases; unmatched junction bases: 4. As DNA, the CDR3 is TGTGCCAGCAGCTTGGGACTAGCGGGGGGTCTGGAGACCCAGTACTTC. Its protein product is CASSLGLAGGLETQYF.

This sequence joins TRBV15 and TRBJ2-2; the D gene is possibly TRBD2 (6 bases). Germline CDR1 reads LNHNV; CDR2 reads YYDKDF (reference sequence). V shed 0 bases and J shed 3 bases, with 14 bases lying between them. The CDR3 contains 17 residues. The CDR3 sequence: CATSRERIAADTGELFF. Here the CDR3 DNA reads TGTGCCACCAGCAGAGAGAGGATAGCGGCCGACACCGGGGAGCTGTTTTTT.

Concerning this clone: This specimen includes other DNA sequences encoding the same CDR3. The chain is built from TRBV6-5 and TRBJ2-7; D not resolved. Germline CDR1 is MNHEY and CDR2 is SVGAGI. The CDR3 is made up of 13 amino acids. The V end lost 2 bases, the J end lost 0 bases, and 5 bases lay between the germline ends. CDR3 sequence (DNA): TGTGCCAGCAGTTACAGTAGCTCCTACGAGCAGTACTTC. Translation gives CASSYSSSYEQYF.

This clone was counted only a few times. J is TRBJ1-4 and V is TRBV30; 9 positions agree with TRBD1. CDR3 length: 16 residues. V was pared by 0 bases and J by 7 bases, with 9 bases of the junction left unmatched. Germline V gene sequence: CDR1 GTSNPN, CDR2 SVGIG (reference sequence). CDR3 protein: CAWSVPRDRVFEKLFF. Written as DNA, the CDR3 is TGTGCCTGGAGTGTACCTAGGGACAGGGTTTTTGAAAAACTGTTTTTT. Drawing the rest from reference TRBV30 and TRBJ1-4, the complete variable domain is SQTIHQWPATLVQPVGSPLSLECTVEGTSNPNLYWYRQAAGRGLQLLFYSVGIGQISSEVPQNLSASRPQDRQFILSSKKLLLSDSGFYLCAWSVPRDRVFEKLFFGSGTQLSVL.

This clone appeared a few times. The genes are TRBV6-5 and TRBJ1-4, with D hard to call. Germline CDR1 MNHEY, CDR2 SVGAGI. There are 15 residues in the CDR3. The germline V and J ends were trimmed by 1 base and 7 bases, with 13 bases remaining between them. CDR3 sequence: CASSYYGEGVEKLFF. DNA for the CDR3: TGTGCCAGCAGTTACTACGGGGAAGGAGTTGAAAAACTGTTTTTT.

The gene calls are TRBV27 and TRBJ2-7; the D gene is possibly TRBD1 (5 bases). Germline CDR1 reads MNHEY; CDR2 reads SMNVEV (reference sequence). With 3 bases removed from V and 4 bases from J, the gap between germline ends came to 19 bases. The CDR3 consists of 16 residues. The CDR3 region has the DNA TGTGCCAGCAGTTTTGGTGTTAGGGGTTCGAGGTACGAGCAGTACTTC. This gives the protein CASSFGVRGSRYEQYF.

The chain has TRBV30 and TRBJ1-3; D gene unclear. This CDR3 region has 15 residues. Trimming cost V 0 bases and J 3 bases, with 12 bases left between them. The germline CDR1 and CDR2 sequences are GTSNPN and SVGIG (reference sequence). The CDR3: CAWSVGGKSGNTIYF. CDR3 sequence (DNA): TGTGCCTGGAGTGTGGGAGGGAAAAGTGGAAACACCATATATTTT. The full variable domain, its missing parts supplied by reference TRBV30 and TRBJ1-3, is SQTIHQWPATLVQPVGSPLSLECTVEGTSNPNLYWYRQAAGRGLQLLFYSVGIGQISSEVPQNLSASRPQDRQFILSSKKLLLSDSGFYLCAWSVGGKSGNTIYFGEGSWLTVV.

This sequence joins TRBV28 and TRBJ1-2; D might be TRBD1 (6 bases). The germline V gene encodes CDR1 MDHEN and CDR2 SYDVKM. This CDR3 region has 14 residues. Trimming cost V 4 bases and J 8 bases, with 17 bases left between them. Here the CDR3 DNA reads TGTGCCAGCAGTTCAGAGGTAGAGCAGGGGGGCTACACCTTC. Translation: CASSSEVEQGGYTF.

This clone was observed a single time. CDR3: CASSAEDSSYEQYF. CDR3 nucleotides: TGTGCCAGCAGCGCTGAGGACAGTTCCTACGAGCAGTACTTC. V usage is TRBV5-6 and J usage is TRBJ2-7, with D perhaps TRBD1 (6 bases). This CDR3 has 14 amino acids. Germline lookup yields CDR1 SGHDT and CDR2 YYEEEE. The V and J ends lost 4 bases and 1 base respectively, with 12 bases between them.